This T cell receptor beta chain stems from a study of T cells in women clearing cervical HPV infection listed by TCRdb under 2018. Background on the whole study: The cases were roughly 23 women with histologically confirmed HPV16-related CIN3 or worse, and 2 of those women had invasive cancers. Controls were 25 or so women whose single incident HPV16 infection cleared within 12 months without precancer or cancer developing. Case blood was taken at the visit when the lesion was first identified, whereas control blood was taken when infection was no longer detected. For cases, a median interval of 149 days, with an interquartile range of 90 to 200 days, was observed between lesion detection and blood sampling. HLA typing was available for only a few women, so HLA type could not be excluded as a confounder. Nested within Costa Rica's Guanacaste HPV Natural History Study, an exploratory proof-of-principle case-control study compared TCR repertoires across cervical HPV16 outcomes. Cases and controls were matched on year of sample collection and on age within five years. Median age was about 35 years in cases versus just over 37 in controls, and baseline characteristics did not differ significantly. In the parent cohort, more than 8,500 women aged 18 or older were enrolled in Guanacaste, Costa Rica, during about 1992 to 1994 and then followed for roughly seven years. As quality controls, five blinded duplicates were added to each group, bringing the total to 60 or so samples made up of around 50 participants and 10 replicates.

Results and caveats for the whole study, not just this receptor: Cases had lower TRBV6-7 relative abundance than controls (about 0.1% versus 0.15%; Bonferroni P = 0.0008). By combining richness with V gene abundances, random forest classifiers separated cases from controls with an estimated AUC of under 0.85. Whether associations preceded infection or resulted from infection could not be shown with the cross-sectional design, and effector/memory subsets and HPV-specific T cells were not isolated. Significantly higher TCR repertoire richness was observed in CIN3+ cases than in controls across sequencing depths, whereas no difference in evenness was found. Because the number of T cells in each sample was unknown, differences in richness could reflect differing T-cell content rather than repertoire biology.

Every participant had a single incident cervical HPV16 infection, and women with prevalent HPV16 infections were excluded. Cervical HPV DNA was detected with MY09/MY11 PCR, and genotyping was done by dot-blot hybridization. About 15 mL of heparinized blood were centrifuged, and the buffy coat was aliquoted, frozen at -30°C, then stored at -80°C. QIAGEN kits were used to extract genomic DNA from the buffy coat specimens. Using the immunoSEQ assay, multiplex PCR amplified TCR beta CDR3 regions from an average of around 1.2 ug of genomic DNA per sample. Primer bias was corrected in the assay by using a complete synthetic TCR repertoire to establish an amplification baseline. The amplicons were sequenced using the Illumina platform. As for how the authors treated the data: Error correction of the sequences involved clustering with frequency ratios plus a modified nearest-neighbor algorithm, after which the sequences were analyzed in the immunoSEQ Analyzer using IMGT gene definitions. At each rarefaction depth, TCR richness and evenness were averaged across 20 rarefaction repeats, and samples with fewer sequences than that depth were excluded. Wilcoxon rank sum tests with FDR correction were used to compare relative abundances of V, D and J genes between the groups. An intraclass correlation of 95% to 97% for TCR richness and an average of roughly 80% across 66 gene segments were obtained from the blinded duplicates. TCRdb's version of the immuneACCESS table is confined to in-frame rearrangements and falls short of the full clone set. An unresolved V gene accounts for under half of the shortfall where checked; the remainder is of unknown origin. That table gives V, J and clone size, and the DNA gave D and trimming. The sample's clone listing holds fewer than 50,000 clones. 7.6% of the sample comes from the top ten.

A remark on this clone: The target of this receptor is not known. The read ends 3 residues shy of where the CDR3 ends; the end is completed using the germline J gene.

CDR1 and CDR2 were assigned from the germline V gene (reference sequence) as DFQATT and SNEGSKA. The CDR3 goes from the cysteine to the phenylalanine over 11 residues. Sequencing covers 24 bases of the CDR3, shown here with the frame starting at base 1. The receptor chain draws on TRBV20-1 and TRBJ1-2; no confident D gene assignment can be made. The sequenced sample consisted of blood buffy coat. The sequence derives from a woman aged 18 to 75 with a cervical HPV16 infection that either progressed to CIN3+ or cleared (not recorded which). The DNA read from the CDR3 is TGCAGTGCTAGCGGGGAGGGAGGC. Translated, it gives CSASGEGG. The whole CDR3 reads CSASGEGGYTF.